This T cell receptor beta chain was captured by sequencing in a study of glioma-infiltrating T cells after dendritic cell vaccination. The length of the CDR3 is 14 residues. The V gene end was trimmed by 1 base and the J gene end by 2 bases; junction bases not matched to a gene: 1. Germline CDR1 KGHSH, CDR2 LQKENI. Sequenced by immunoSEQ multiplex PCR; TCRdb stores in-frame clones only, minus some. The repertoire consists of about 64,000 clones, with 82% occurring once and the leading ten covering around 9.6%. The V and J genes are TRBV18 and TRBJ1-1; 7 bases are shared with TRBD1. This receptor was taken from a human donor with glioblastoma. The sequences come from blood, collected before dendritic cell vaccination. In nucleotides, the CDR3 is TGTGCCAGCTCACCACAGGGGGCCAACACTGAAGCTTTCTTT. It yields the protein CASSPQGANTEAFF.